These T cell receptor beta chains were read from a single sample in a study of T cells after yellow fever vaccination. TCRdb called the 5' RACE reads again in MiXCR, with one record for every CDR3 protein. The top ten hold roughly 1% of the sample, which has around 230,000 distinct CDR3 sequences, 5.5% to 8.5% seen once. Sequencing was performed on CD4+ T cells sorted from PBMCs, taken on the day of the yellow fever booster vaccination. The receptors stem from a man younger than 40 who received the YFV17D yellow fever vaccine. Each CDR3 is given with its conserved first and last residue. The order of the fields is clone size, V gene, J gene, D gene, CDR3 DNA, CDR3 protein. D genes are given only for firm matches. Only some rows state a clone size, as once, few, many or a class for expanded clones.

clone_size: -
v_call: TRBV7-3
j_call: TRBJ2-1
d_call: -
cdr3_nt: TGTGCCAGCAGCAAACTAGTGGTCGCAGCTTATACCGACTATAGTACCTACAATGCGCAGTTCTTC
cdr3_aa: CASSKLVVAAYTDYSTYNAQFF

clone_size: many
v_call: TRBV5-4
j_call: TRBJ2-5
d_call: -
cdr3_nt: TGTGCCAGCAGCGCAGCACGAGAGACCCAGTACTTC
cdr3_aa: CASSAARETQYF

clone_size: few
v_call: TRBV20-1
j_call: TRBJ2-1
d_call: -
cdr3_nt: TGCAGTGCTAGAGTGGGGGTGATGAGGAATGAGCAGTTCTTC
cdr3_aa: CSARVGVMRNEQFF

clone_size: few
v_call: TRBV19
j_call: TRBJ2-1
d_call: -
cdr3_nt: TGTGCCAGTAGTCGGGAGCGGCCGAGGGATGAGCAGTTCTTC
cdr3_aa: CASSRERPRDEQFF

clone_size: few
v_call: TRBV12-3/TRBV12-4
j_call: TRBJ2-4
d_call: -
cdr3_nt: TGTGCCAGCACCCCCAGCGGATTCTTAGCCAAAAACATTCAGTACTTC
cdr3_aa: CASTPSGFLAKNIQYF

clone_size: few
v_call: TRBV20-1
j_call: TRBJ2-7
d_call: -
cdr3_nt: TGCAGTGCTGGGGGGATCATAACGACAGGGCCTGGGGACGAGCAGTACTTC
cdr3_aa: CSAGGIITTGPGDEQYF

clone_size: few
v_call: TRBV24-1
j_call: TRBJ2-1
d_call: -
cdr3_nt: TGTGCCACCAGTGATTTGCGTTACAATGAGCAGTTCTTC
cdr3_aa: CATSDLRYNEQFF

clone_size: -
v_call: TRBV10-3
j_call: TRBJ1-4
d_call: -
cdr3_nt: TGTGCCATCAAAGCTACTGCAACTAATGAAAAACTGTTTTTT
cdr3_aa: CAIKATATNEKLFF

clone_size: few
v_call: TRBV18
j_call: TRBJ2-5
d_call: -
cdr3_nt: TGTGCCAGCTCACCACAGCAATCAGGAGAGGAGACCCAGTACTTC
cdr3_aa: CASSPQQSGEETQYF

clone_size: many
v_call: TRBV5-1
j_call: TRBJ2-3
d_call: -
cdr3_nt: TGCGCCAGCAGCTTGGATTTGGTCTCCCCACAGTATTTT
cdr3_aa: CASSLDLVSPQYF

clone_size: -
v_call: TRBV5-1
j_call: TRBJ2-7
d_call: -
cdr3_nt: TGCGCCAGCAGCTGCGGACCGCCATCCTCGGGGGAGCAGTACTTC
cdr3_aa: CASSCGPPSSGEQYF

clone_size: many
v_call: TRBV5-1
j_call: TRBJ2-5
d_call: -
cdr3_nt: TGCGCCAGCAGCTCCCTACATGGTTCCGGTACAGAGACCCAGTACTTC
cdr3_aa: CASSSLHGSGTETQYF

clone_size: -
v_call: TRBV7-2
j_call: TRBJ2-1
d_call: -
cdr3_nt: TGTGCCAGCAGCTTGGGGGCGGAATACAATGAGCAGTTCTTC
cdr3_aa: CASSLGAEYNEQFF

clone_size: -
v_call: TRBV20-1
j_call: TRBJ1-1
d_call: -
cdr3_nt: TGCAGTGCTTCCAGAGGCAGGCAGGGGATGAACACTGAAGCTTTCTTT
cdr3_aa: CSASRGRQGMNTEAFF

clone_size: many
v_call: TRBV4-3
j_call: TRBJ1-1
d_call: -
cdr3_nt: TGCGCCAGCAGCCAAGGGGGGGGCAGGGGCAACACTGAAGCTTTCTTT
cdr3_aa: CASSQGGGRGNTEAFF

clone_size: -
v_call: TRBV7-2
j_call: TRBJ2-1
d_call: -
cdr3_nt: TGTGCCAGCAGGTTGTGGCCCGCGGATGAGCAGTTCTTC
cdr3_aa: CASRLWPADEQFF

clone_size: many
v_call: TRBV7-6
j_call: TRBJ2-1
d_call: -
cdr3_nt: TGTGCCAGCAGCGCCTTGAGCTCCTACAATGAGCAGTTCTTC
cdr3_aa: CASSALSSYNEQFF

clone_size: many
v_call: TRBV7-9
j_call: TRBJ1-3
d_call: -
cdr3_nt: TGTGCCAGCAGCTTCCGTGCGTCTGGAAACACCATATATTTT
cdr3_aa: CASSFRASGNTIYF

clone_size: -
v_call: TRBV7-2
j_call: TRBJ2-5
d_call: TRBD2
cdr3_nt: TGTGCCAGCAGCGACACTAGCGGATGGGGAGAGACCCAGTACTTC
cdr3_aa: CASSDTSGWGETQYF

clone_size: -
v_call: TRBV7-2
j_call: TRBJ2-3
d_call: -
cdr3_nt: TGTGCCAGCAGCTCCCCCCGGACTATAAACTTGGATACGCAGTATTTT
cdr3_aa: CASSSPRTINLDTQYF

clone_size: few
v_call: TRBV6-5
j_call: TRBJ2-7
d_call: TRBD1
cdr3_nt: TGTGCCAGCAGTTACTCGCTCGGGACAGGGGTCCCCTACGAGCAGTACTTC
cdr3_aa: CASSYSLGTGVPYEQYF

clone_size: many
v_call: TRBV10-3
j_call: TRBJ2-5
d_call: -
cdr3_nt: TGTGCCATCAGTGACCCAGGACGACAAGAGACCCAGTACTTC
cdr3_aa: CAISDPGRQETQYF

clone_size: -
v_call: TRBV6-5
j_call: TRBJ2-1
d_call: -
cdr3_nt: TGTGCCAGCAGTTACTTGACGAGGACTCTTAATGAGCAGTTCTTC
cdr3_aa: CASSYLTRTLNEQFF

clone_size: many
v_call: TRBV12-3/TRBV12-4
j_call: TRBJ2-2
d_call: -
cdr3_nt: TGTGCCAGCAGTTTAGCGGGGAATCGGGAGCTGTTTTTT
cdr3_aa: CASSLAGNRELFF

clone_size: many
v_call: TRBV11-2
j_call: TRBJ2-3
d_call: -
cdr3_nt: TGTGCCAGCAGCTTATATGGGACGGCGCGAAGCACAGATACGCAGTATTTT
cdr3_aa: CASSLYGTARSTDTQYF

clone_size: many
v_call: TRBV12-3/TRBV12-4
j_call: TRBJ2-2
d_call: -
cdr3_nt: TGTGCCAGCAGTGTGGAAGCCGGGGAGCTGTTTTTT
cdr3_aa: CASSVEAGELFF

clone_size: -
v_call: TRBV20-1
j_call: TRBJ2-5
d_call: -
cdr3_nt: TGCAGTGTTAAGTACCAAGAGACCCAGTACTTC
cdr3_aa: CSVKYQETQYF

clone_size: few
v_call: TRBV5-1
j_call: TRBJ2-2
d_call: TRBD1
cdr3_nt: TGCGCCAGCAGCGTTACAGGGGGCCCGAACACCGGGGAGCTGTTTTTT
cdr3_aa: CASSVTGGPNTGELFF

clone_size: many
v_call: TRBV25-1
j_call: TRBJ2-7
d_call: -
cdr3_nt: TGTGCCAGCTCATCAGTGAACTCCTACGAGCAGTACTTC
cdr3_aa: CASSSVNSYEQYF

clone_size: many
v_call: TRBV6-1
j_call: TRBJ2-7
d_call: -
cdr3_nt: TGTGCCAGCAGTGACGACAGAGTTGCCTACGAGCAGTACTTC
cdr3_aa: CASSDDRVAYEQYF

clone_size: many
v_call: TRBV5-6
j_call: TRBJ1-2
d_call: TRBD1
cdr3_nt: TGTGCCAGCAGAACTACAACCCGGGACAGGGGTTTTGGCTACACCTTC
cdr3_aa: CASRTTTRDRGFGYTF

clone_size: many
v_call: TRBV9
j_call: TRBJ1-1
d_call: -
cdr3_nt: TGTGCCAGCAGCGTAGGAGTCGGGGGCTTGGATGAAGCTTTCTTT
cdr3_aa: CASSVGVGGLDEAFF

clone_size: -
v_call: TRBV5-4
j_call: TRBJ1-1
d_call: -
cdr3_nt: TGTGCCAGCAGCCCGGAGGTGGCCCTGAACACTGAAGCTTTCTTT
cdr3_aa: CASSPEVALNTEAFF

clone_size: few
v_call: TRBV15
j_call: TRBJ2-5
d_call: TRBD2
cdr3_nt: TGTGCCACCAGCAGAGATTATCGGGAGGGGAGCCAAGAGACCCAGTACTTC
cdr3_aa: CATSRDYREGSQETQYF

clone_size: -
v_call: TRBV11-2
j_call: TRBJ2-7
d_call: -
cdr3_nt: TGTGCCAGCAGCTTAGATCTAGGGCAGGCAGACTACGAGCAGTACTTC
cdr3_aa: CASSLDLGQADYEQYF

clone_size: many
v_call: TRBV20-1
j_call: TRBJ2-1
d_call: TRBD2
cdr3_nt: TGCAGTGCTGTAAGGACTAGCCGCGAGCAGTTCTTC
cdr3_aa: CSAVRTSREQFF

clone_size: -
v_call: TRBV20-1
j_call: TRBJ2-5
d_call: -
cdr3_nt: TGCAGTGCTAGAGACCCGGTGGTAGAGACCCAGTACTTC
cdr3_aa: CSARDPVVETQYF

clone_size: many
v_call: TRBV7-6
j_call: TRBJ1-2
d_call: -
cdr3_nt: TGTGCCAGCAGCCCCACCTCAGGGAACTATGGCTACACCTTC
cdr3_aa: CASSPTSGNYGYTF

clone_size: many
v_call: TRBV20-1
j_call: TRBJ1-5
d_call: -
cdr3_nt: TGCAGTGCTAGTCCCCGTGGCAATCAGCCCCAGCATTTT
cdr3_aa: CSASPRGNQPQHF

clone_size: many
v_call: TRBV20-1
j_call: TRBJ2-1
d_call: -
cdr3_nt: TGCAGTGCTAGAGGCGGGACGGGGGACAATGAGCAGTTCTTC
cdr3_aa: CSARGGTGDNEQFF

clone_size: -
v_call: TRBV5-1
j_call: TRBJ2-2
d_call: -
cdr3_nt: TGCGCCAGCAGCTACTCGGACAGACACACCGGGGAGCTGTTTTTT
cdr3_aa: CASSYSDRHTGELFF

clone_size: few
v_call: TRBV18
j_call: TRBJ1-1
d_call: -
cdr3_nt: TGTGCCAGCTCACCACCGGCAGGGATTGAAGCTTTCTTT
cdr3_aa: CASSPPAGIEAFF